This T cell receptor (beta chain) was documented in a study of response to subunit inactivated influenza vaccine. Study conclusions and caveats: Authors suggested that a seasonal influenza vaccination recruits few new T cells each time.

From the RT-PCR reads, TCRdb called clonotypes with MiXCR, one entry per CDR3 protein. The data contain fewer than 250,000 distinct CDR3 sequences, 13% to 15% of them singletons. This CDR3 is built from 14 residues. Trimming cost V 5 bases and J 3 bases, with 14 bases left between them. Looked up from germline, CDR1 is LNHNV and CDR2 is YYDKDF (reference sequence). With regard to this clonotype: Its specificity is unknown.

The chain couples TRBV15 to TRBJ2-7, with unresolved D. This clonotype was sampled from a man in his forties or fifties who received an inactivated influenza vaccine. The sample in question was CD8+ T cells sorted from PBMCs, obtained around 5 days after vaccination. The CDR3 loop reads CATSLVAVGYEQYF. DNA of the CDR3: TGTGCCACCAGCCTGGTGGCGGTAGGCTACGAGCAGTACTTC.